The 25 T cell receptor beta chains below all came from one sample that was sequenced in a study of T-cell reconstitution after alpha-beta-depleted transplantation in children. Unique molecular identifiers were incorporated during preparation of the TCRbeta library. Using its own MiXCR run on the PCR reads, TCRdb lists one record per CDR3 protein. Seen here are about 610,000 distinct CDR3 sequences, roughly a tenth observed once, and the top ten hold less than 5%. Material: PBMCs from the stem cell graft donor, obtained from the stem cell graft. The receptors shown here come from a human donor who donated a stem cell graft to a child with acute myeloid leukemia.

The chain links TRBV7-3 to TRBJ2-1, with 7 positions matching TRBD2. The V segment lost 5 bases and the J segment 7 bases; nucleotides outside the gene matches: 14. The CDR3 is made up of 16 amino acids. Germline loops: CDR1 SGHTA, CDR2 FQGTGA. The CDR3 loop reads CASSVTGSGRTNEQFF. CDR3 bases: TGTGCCAGCAGCGTCACAGGTAGCGGGCGGACAAATGAGCAGTTCTTC.

This clonotype was seen a handful of times. V gene TRBV12-3 or TRBV12-4 combines with J gene TRBJ1-5; 8 bases are a match to TRBD1. The CDR3 spans 17 residues. Germline trimming cut 5 bases from V and 1 base from J; bases unmatched to any gene: 10. This chain's CDR3 is CASSPGTGQESNQPQHF. The CDR3 DNA follows: TGTGCCAGCAGTCCCGGGACAGGCCAAGAGAGCAATCAGCCCCAGCATTTT.

This sequence joins TRBV5-1 and TRBJ2-3; D perhaps matches TRBD2 (7 bases). This CDR3 is built from 16 residues. Germline V gene lookup returns CDR1 SGHRS and CDR2 YFSETQ. V lost 4 bases and J 3 bases, leaving 18 bases between the germline ends. The CDR3: CASSLPGAGRTDTQYF. CDR3 nucleotide sequence: TGCGCCAGCAGCCTACCGGGGGCCGGGAGGACAGATACGCAGTATTTT.

The chain carries TRBV11-2 and TRBJ2-1; 8 bases match TRBD2. V lost 4 bases to trimming and J lost 5 bases; unmatched junction nucleotides: 10. Looked up from germline, CDR1 is SGHAT and CDR2 is FQNNGV. The CDR3 extends over 16 amino acids. In DNA, the CDR3 is TGTGCCAGCAGCTGGCTCCAGCGGGAGATCCACAATGAGCAGTTCTTC. It specifies CASSWLQREIHNEQFF.

The sample holds many counts of this clonotype. Here the CDR3 reads CASSLVGDGYTF. As DNA, the CDR3 is TGCGCCAGCAGCTTGGTAGGGGATGGCTACACCTTC. The chain uses TRBV5-1 and TRBJ1-2, with D maybe TRBD1 (5 bases). Per the germline V gene, CDR1 is SGHRS and CDR2 is YFSETQ. Between the trimmed V and J ends, which lost 0 bases and 6 bases, there was a span of 6 bases. The CDR3 contains 12 residues.

J is TRBJ2-1 and V is TRBV5-4; D might be TRBD1 or TRBD2, each matching 6 bases. The CDR3 is made up of 15 amino acids. Trimming took 1 base from V and 3 from J, leaving 11 bases between them. Germline CDR1 is SGHNT and CDR2 is YYREEE (reference sequence). The CDR3 region has the DNA TGTGCCAGCAGCTTGATGGGGGGCGGCTACAATGAGCAGTTCTTC. It is translated as CASSLMGGGYNEQFF.

The table lists this clonotype with a few counts. CDR3 sequence (DNA): TGTGCCAGCAGTTTATCGGGCAGGGCGGCAAACATTCAGTACTTC. As protein: CASSLSGRAANIQYF. This chain links TRBV28 with TRBJ2-4; TRBD1 is a possible D gene (5 bases). The ends were cut back, 1 base at V and 6 bases at J, with 13 bases in the middle. CDR3 length equals 15 residues. Germline V gene sequence: CDR1 MDHEN, CDR2 SYDVKM.

In regard to this clonotype: A read error may produce the germline difference seen at one junction end. The genes are TRBV7-9 and TRBJ2-1; 7 bases line up with TRBD2. Germline V gene data show CDR1 as SEHNR and CDR2 as FQNEAQ (reference sequence). There are 15 residues in the CDR3. CDR3 coding DNA: TGTGCCAGCAGCCCGCGCCTAGCGGTCTACAATGAGCAGTTGTTC. It encodes CASSPRLAVYNEQLF.

The V gene is TRBV7-6, the J gene TRBJ2-7; 8 bases match TRBD2. CDR3 length: 15 amino acids. J gave up 10 bases and V 5 bases, and 16 bases lay outside the gene matches. Germline V gene sequence: CDR1 SGHVS, CDR2 FNYEAQ. The CDR3 coding sequence is TGTGCCAGCAGCATGGAGGGGGTAGCGGGACATATTCAGTACTTC. Translated, it gives CASSMEGVAGHIQYF.

This chain connects TRBV10-3 to TRBJ1-4; TRBD1 agrees at 7 bases. The CDR3 is 14 residues long. Trimming took 6 bases from V and 3 from J; bases not matched to a gene: 4. Per germline, CDR1 ENHRY and CDR2 SYGVKD. This chain's CDR3 is CAIRRQGANEKLFF. CDR3 nucleotides: TGTGCCATCAGACGACAGGGTGCTAATGAAAAACTGTTTTTT.

This chain connects TRBV4-3 to TRBJ2-2, with 8 bases matching TRBD1. From germline, CDR1 is LGHNA and CDR2 YSLEER. Trimming removed 0 bases from V and 8 bases from J; junction bases left unmatched: 2. The CDR3 is 14 amino acids. As DNA, the CDR3 is TGCGCCAGCAGCCAAGATGGACAGGGTGGGGAGCTGTTTTTT. Translating it yields CASSQDGQGGELFF.

There are a few counts of this clonotype. The chain uses TRBV11-2 and TRBJ2-7, with a possible D match to TRBD2 (7 bases). V was shortened by 2 bases and J by 0 bases, with 17 bases between the two germline ends. Per germline, CDR1 SGHAT and CDR2 FQNNGV. The CDR3 consists of 17 residues. The CDR3 region is CASSLNFGGQSSYEQYF. CDR3 nucleotides: TGTGCCAGCAGCTTAAATTTCGGGGGGCAGAGCTCCTACGAGCAGTACTTC.

This chain uses TRBV20-1 with TRBJ2-7, with 7 bases that match TRBD2. From germline, CDR1 is DFQATT and CDR2 SNEGSKA (reference sequence). V dropped 5 bases and J dropped 3; count of bases not matched to a gene: 4. This CDR3 spans 12 amino acids. CDR3 coding DNA: TGCAGTGCTTATCCGGGGGGCTACGAGCAGTACTTC. This sequence encodes CSAYPGGYEQYF.

This clonotype was seen more than once but under ten times. A read error may account for a junction end that differs from germline. V is TRBV7-2 and J is TRBJ1-2; D is unclear. CDR1 SGHTA and CDR2 FQGNSA come from the germline V gene. The CDR3 length is 16 residues. The CDR3 spells CASSLSAGRTNYGCTF. Here the CDR3 DNA reads TGTGCCAGCAGCTTAAGTGCAGGCCGTACTAACTATGGCTGCACCTTC.

This clonotype turned up a few times. The genes are TRBV7-2 and TRBJ2-1, with 7 bases fitting TRBD1. J gave up 4 bases and V 4 bases, and 10 bases lay outside the gene matches. This CDR3 has 16 amino acids. Germline loops: CDR1 SGHTA, CDR2 FQGNSA. CDR3 nucleotide sequence: TGTGCCAGCAGCTCACGACAGGGAACCCGATACAATGAGCAGTTCTTC. This sequence encodes CASSSRQGTRYNEQFF.

In regard to this clonotype: One end of the junction does not line up with germline, which may come from a read error. The chain couples TRBV20-1 to TRBJ1-5, with 8 bases lining up with TRBD1. Germline V CDR1 and CDR2: DFQATT, SNEGSKA (reference sequence). The CDR3 has 16 residues. CDR3 protein: CSAKKQGGGGNHPQHF. The CDR3 DNA reads TGCAGTGCCAAAAAACAGGGGGGCGGCGGCAATCACCCCCAGCATTTT.

The chain combines TRBV7-6 with TRBJ2-1; no clear D. Germline V lookup: CDR1 SGHVS, CDR2 FNYEAQ. V shed 5 bases and J shed 10 bases, with 18 bases lying between them. CDR3 length: 14 amino acids. The CDR3 here is CASSPIQGPREQFF. The CDR3 DNA reads as TGTGCCAGCAGCCCCATCCAAGGCCCCCGGGAGCAGTTCTTC.

The table lists this clonotype with many counts. V is TRBV3-1 and J is TRBJ2-7; perhaps D is TRBD1 or TRBD2 (5 bases each). Trimming shortened V by 3 bases and J by 9 bases, and 15 bases separated the two germline ends. Germline CDR1 is LGHDT and CDR2 is YNNKEL (reference sequence). CDR3 length: 13 amino acids. This CDR3 is CASSQELVGGQYF. Written as DNA, the CDR3 is TGTGCCAGCAGCCAGGAATTAGTTGGGGGGCAGTACTTC.

This clonotype was observed at least ten times. The V gene is TRBV7-2, the J gene TRBJ1-1, with 7 bases lining up with TRBD1. V gave up 5 bases and J gave up 8 bases; unmatched junction bases: 11. The CDR3 covers 14 residues. The V gene's germline CDR1 is SGHTA and CDR2 FQGNSA. CDR3 sequence reads: CASSPRGGDVEAFF. The CDR3 bases are TGTGCCAGCAGCCCCAGGGGGGGGGACGTAGAAGCTTTCTTT. Filled out from reference TRBV7-2 and TRBJ1-1, the complete variable domain reads GAGVSQSPSNKVTEKGKDVELRCDPISGHTALYWYRQSLGQGLEFLIYFQGNSAPDKSGLPSDRFSAERTGGSVSTLTIQRTQQEDSAVYLCASSPRGGDVEAFFGQGTRLTVV.

This clonotype showed up many times. This sequence joins TRBV4-3 and TRBJ2-1; D remains ambiguous. From germline, CDR1 is LGHNA and CDR2 YSLEER. Trimming took off 0 bases at V and 2 bases at J, with 17 bases between the two ends. This CDR3 comprises 18 residues. CDR3 sequence (DNA): TGCGCCAGCAGCCAAGATAGTGTTGGGCCCAAGACCTACAATGAGCAGTTCTTC. Translated, it gives CASSQDSVGPKTYNEQFF.

In its sample, this clonotype was seen many times. The CDR3 bases are TGTGCCAGCAGCCAAGGACAGGGGTCCTACAATGAGCAGTTCTTC. Translated: CASSQGQGSYNEQFF. The chain combines TRBV14 with TRBJ2-1, with 8 bases lining up with TRBD1. The germline V gene has CDR1 SGHDN and CDR2 FVKESK. CDR3 length equals 15 residues. V dropped 1 base and J dropped 1; count of bases not matched to a gene: 0.

This clonotype showed up just a few times. This chain uses TRBV14 with TRBJ2-1; D remains unclear. This CDR3 spans 12 amino acids. The V end lost 0 bases, the J end lost 10 bases, and 7 bases lay between the germline ends. In germline, CDR1 is SGHDN, CDR2 FVKESK. The DNA for the CDR3 is TGTGCCAGCAGCCAAGAATACCGAGAGCAGTTCTTC. Protein: CASSQEYREQFF.

This chain links TRBV5-1 with TRBJ2-2, with D maybe TRBD2 (6 bases). This CDR3 has 16 residues. Deletions cut 0 bases from V and 4 bases from J, with 13 bases between. Germline V CDR1 and CDR2: SGHRS, YFSETQ. CDR3 sequence reads: CASSLGSSGVTGELFF. CDR3 bases: TGCGCCAGCAGCTTGGGAAGTAGCGGCGTCACCGGGGAGCTGTTTTTT. Complete variable domain (other parts from reference TRBV5-1 and TRBJ2-2): KAGVTQTPRYLIKTRGQQVTLSCSPISGHRSVSWYQQTPGQGLQFLFEYFSETQRNKGNFPGRFSGRQFSNSRSEMNVSTLELGDSALYLCASSLGSSGVTGELFFGEGSRLTVL.

Only a few counts were recorded for this clonotype. The CDR3 coding sequence is TGCAGTGCTAGCCCCACAGGGACAGATACGCAGTATTTT. It yields the protein CSASPTGTDTQYF. This sequence joins TRBV20-1 and TRBJ2-3; the D gene is possibly TRBD1 (6 bases). V gave up 3 bases and J gave up 3 bases, with 10 bases separating them. The germline CDR1 and CDR2 sequences are DFQATT and SNEGSKA (reference sequence). The CDR3 is made up of 13 amino acids.

This chain uses TRBV11-1 with TRBJ2-4; D call uncertain. Trimming cost V 5 bases and J 0 bases, with 20 bases left between them. This CDR3 has 18 residues. The V gene's germline CDR1 is SGHAT and CDR2 FQDESV (reference sequence). The CDR3 is CASSPPDPSTSAKNIQYF. The DNA for the CDR3 is TGTGCCAGCAGCCCACCGGACCCCTCTACCTCAGCCAAAAACATTCAGTACTTC.